These 31 T cell receptor beta chains came from one sample sequenced in a study of T-cell reconstitution after alpha-beta-depleted transplantation in children. Unique molecular identifiers were used in preparing the TCRbeta library. TCRdb re-called the PCR reads with MiXCR, one entry per CDR3 protein. There are some 200,000 distinct CDR3 sequences in the sample; around 9.2% occur only once, and 35% to 45% lies in the top ten. The sequencing used PBMCs, mostly from graft donor cells, collected 360 days after TCRalphabeta/CD19-depleted stem cell transplant. Receptors were obtained from a male patient under 10 years old who had a stem cell transplant for acute myeloid leukemia, so the T cells may come from the graft donor.

The rearrangement links TRBV12-3 or TRBV12-4 to TRBJ2-5; D is tentatively TRBD1 or TRBD2 (6 bases each). CDR3 size: 15 residues. Trimming removed 0 bases at V and 2 bases at J, with 10 bases between. The CDR3 loop reads CASSLATGAQETQYF. CDR3 in DNA: TGTGCCAGCAGTTTAGCGACGGGGGCACAAGAGACCCAGTACTTC.

This clonotype was counted at least ten times. The V and J genes are TRBV5-1 and TRBJ1-2; D unclear. Germline V gives CDR1 SGHRS, CDR2 YFSETQ. V was clipped by 2 bases and J by 0 bases, with 17 bases between them. CDR3 length equals 17 residues. CDR3: CASSFTELRRSNYGYTF. Here the CDR3 DNA reads TGCGCCAGCAGCTTTACAGAGTTACGACGGTCTAACTATGGCTACACCTTC.

The chain has TRBV25-1 and TRBJ2-7; no clear D. V shed 2 bases and J shed 2 bases, with 1 base lying between them. Germline V gene lookup returns CDR1 MGHDK and CDR2 SYGVNS. The CDR3 is 11 residues long. The CDR3 DNA reads TGTGCCAGCAGTGAAGCCTACGAGCAGTACTTC. Amino acids: CASSEAYEQYF.

The chain joins TRBV3-1 to TRBJ1-1, with D unresolved. This CDR3 is built from 15 residues. Germline V CDR1 and CDR2: LGHDT, YNNKEL (reference sequence). V lost 0 bases, J lost 10 bases, and 18 bases lay in between. For the CDR3, the DNA is TGTGCCAGCAGCCAAGATTCCGTCTATCGTCGCGGAGCTTTCTTT. Its protein product is CASSQDSVYRRGAFF.

This clonotype is medium-sized within its sample. The chain couples TRBV7-8 to TRBJ2-2; no clear D gene. V lost 11 bases to trimming and J lost 2 bases, with 6 bases between them. The CDR3 is made up of 11 amino acids. In germline, CDR1 is SGHVS, CDR2 FQNEAQ. In DNA, the CDR3 is TGTGCCTGCGAAAACACCGGGGAGCTGTTTTTT. Protein: CACENTGELFF.

This rearrangement joins TRBV20-1 to TRBJ2-7; the match to TRBD1 covers 8 bases. The CDR3 consists of 16 residues. The J segment lost 2 bases and the V segment lost 1 base, leaving 10 bases of the junction unmatched. Per the germline V gene, CDR1 is DFQATT and CDR2 is SNEGSKA (reference sequence). The CDR3 DNA reads TGCAGTGCTAGAGGTCCCCGACAGGGGAAAACCTACGAGCAGTACTTC. Translated, it gives CSARGPRQGKTYEQYF.

The rearrangement links TRBV7-6 to TRBJ2-1, with 9 bases matching TRBD1. The ends lost 4 bases at V and 7 bases at J; junction bases unmatched: 17. CDR3 length: 18 residues. Germline assignment: CDR1 SGHVS and CDR2 FNYEAQ. The CDR3 loop reads CASSSLWATGQGRNEQFF. The CDR3 DNA sequence: TGTGCCAGCAGCTCGTTATGGGCGACTGGACAGGGGCGAAATGAGCAGTTCTTC.

There are a few counts of this clonotype. The chain is built from TRBV20-1 and TRBJ2-5; 11 bases map to TRBD2. V dropped 4 bases and J dropped 5; count of bases not matched to a gene: 6. CDR3 length: 14 amino acids. Germline lookup yields CDR1 DFQATT and CDR2 SNEGSKA (reference sequence). CDR3 loop: CSATKTSGVETQYF. The CDR3 nucleotides are TGCAGTGCTACAAAGACTAGCGGGGTTGAGACCCAGTACTTC.

The chain joins TRBV20-1 to TRBJ1-2, with 11 bases lining up with TRBD1. The V gene's germline CDR1 is DFQATT and CDR2 SNEGSKA (reference sequence). Germline trimming cut 5 bases from V and 5 bases from J; bases unmatched to any gene: 7. The CDR3 runs to 14 residues. DNA of the CDR3: TGCAGTGCTCGGAGGACAGGGGGCTGGTATGGCTACACCTTC. Amino acid sequence: CSARRTGGWYGYTF.

This clonotype was seen ten or more times. The chain has TRBV12-3 or TRBV12-4 and TRBJ2-7; no definite D call. Between the trimmed V and J ends, which lost 5 bases and 1 base, there was a span of 9 bases. The CDR3 length is 13 residues. The CDR3 DNA sequence: TGTGCCAGCAGTCCCGGCCCTTCCTACGAGCAGTACGTC. Amino acid sequence: CASSPGPSYEQYV.

The chain joins TRBV27 to TRBJ1-6; 7 bases match TRBD1. The V segment lost 3 bases and the J segment 10 bases; nucleotides outside the gene matches: 15. Germline V gene sequence: CDR1 MNHEY, CDR2 SMNVEV (reference sequence). This CDR3 comprises 17 residues. The CDR3 loop is CASSFRGAGTETSPLHF. CDR3 in DNA: TGTGCCAGCAGTTTTCGAGGTGCGGGGACAGAGACCTCACCCCTCCACTTT.

The table lists this clonotype with many counts. This CDR3 reads CASSLRDSYGYTF. Written as DNA, the CDR3 is TGCGCCAGCAGCCTCCGGGACAGCTATGGCTACACCTTC. The chain combines TRBV4-1 with TRBJ1-2; the match to TRBD1 covers 7 bases. V dropped 4 bases and J dropped 4; count of bases not matched to a gene: 3. This CDR3 spans 13 amino acids. From germline, CDR1 is MGHRA and CDR2 YSYEKL.

This clonotype was picked up a small number of times. The genes are TRBV7-8 and TRBJ2-1; D uncertain. V was shortened by 2 bases and J by 2 bases, with 10 bases between the two germline ends. The CDR3 spans 15 residues. From germline, CDR1 is SGHVS and CDR2 FQNEAQ. The CDR3 DNA sequence: TGTGCCAGCAGCTTAAGGGCTGGAACCTACAATGAGCAGTTCTTC. This gives the protein CASSLRAGTYNEQFF.

This rearrangement joins TRBV27 to TRBJ2-7; the D gene is possibly TRBD2 (5 bases). Germline-derived CDR1 and CDR2 are MNHEY and SMNVEV (reference sequence). The CDR3 has 15 residues. Between the trimmed V and J ends, which lost 0 bases and 0 bases, there was a span of 9 bases. The DNA of the CDR3 is TGTGCCAGCAGTTTATCGCCGGGGAGCTCCTACGAGCAGTACTTC. This translates into CASSLSPGSSYEQYF.

This clonotype was counted ten times or more. The chain links TRBV12-3 or TRBV12-4 to TRBJ2-5; maybe TRBD2 (6 bases). The CDR3 contains 13 residues. Deletions cut 10 bases from V and 4 bases from J, with 16 bases between. Here the CDR3 reads CATLRGGGETQYF. The CDR3 nucleotides are TGTGCCACATTAAGGGGAGGTGGAGAGACCCAGTACTTC.

This clonotype has just a few counts. This chain joins TRBV6-5 and TRBJ1-1; D is perhaps TRBD1 (5 bases). V lost 6 bases to trimming and J lost 1 base, with 12 bases between them. Germline assignment: CDR1 MNHEY and CDR2 SVGAGI. CDR3 length equals 14 residues. As DNA, the CDR3 is TGTGCCAGCAGGGCGGGGGGGGAGAACACTGAAGCTTTCTTT. Its translation is CASRAGGENTEAFF.

This clonotype was counted between two and nine times. The chain uses TRBV5-1 and TRBJ1-2; no firm D call. CDR1 is SGHRS, CDR2 YFSETQ, per germline. Trimming cost V 1 base and J 5 bases, with 6 bases left between them. The CDR3 is made up of 12 amino acids. CDR3 coding DNA: TGCGCCAGCAGCTTGAACCCGTATGGCTACACCTTC. As protein: CASSLNPYGYTF.

V is TRBV5-1 and J is TRBJ1-1; D uncertain. The CDR3 covers 15 residues. CDR1 and CDR2 (germline): SGHRS, YFSETQ. V dropped 2 bases and J dropped 1 base, with 12 bases sitting between them. The CDR3: CASSLNNGPNTEAFF. CDR3 sequence (DNA): TGCGCCAGCAGCTTAAACAATGGACCGAACACTGAAGCTTTCTTT.

The V call is TRBV27, the J call TRBJ2-1, with no clear D. Trimming cost V 8 bases and J 0 bases, with 11 bases left between them. This CDR3 is 14 amino acids long. Per germline, CDR1 MNHEY and CDR2 SMNVEV (reference sequence). In DNA form, the CDR3 reads TGTGCCAGCCGTGTTGGGCTCTCCTACAATGAGCAGTTCTTC. This sequence encodes CASRVGLSYNEQFF.

There are many counts of this clonotype. The rearrangement links TRBV20-1 to TRBJ2-1, with 10 positions matching TRBD2. Germline-derived CDR1 and CDR2 are DFQATT and SNEGSKA (reference sequence). The CDR3 runs 15 residues. Germline trimming cut 5 bases from V and 4 bases from J; bases unmatched to any gene: 8. CDR3 sequence (DNA): TGCAGTGCTTCGACTAGCGGGCGTTTTTACAATGAGCAGTTCTTC. It codes for CSASTSGRFYNEQFF.

V and J are TRBV5-5 and TRBJ1-1; no clear D. Per germline, CDR1 SGHKS and CDR2 YYEKEE (reference sequence). V lost 2 bases and J 1 base, leaving 9 bases between the germline ends. The CDR3 length is 14 residues. The chain's CDR3 is CASSFGRPNTEAFF. As DNA, the CDR3 is TGTGCCAGCAGCTTTGGGAGACCGAACACTGAAGCTTTCTTT.

This clonotype has just a few counts. The gene calls are TRBV3-1 and TRBJ2-3; D is perhaps TRBD2 (7 bases). Trimming removed 1 base from V and 5 bases from J, with 22 bases in between. Germline loops: CDR1 LGHDT, CDR2 YNNKEL (reference sequence). The CDR3 has 18 residues. The CDR3 DNA reads as TGTGCCAGCAGCCAAGGGGGCGGGGGCTATATCGGGGGAGATACGCAGTATTTT. Amino acid sequence: CASSQGGGGYIGGDTQYF.

DNA for the CDR3: TGTGCCAGCAGCGTAGTAAAGACACGAGCCCCCAGCGGCGGGGAGCTGTTTTTT. This translates into CASSVVKTRAPSGGELFF. The chain uses TRBV9 and TRBJ2-2; the D gene is possibly TRBD2 (5 bases). Per the germline V gene, CDR1 is SGDLS and CDR2 is YYNGEE. Deletions cut 0 bases from V and 7 bases from J, with 22 bases between. This CDR3 is 18 amino acids long.

This clonotype was detected ten times or more. The gene calls are TRBV5-1 and TRBJ2-7; D possibly uses TRBD1 or TRBD2 (5 bases each). The CDR3 covers 15 residues. Germline V gives CDR1 SGHRS, CDR2 YFSETQ. Trimming shortened V by 2 bases and J by 4 bases, and 16 bases separated the two germline ends. The CDR3 bases are TGCGCCAGCAGCTTCGGGGCTTTAGGGTTGTACGAGCAGTACTTC. It specifies CASSFGALGLYEQYF.

This clonotype was recorded at least ten times. The genes are TRBV20-1 and TRBJ2-1; 12 bases match TRBD2. The CDR3 runs 15 residues. V dropped 5 bases and J dropped 6; count of bases not matched to a gene: 8. Germline loops: CDR1 DFQATT, CDR2 SNEGSKA (reference sequence). This chain's CDR3 is CSAEQLAGGINEQFF. In DNA form, the CDR3 reads TGCAGTGCTGAACAACTAGCGGGAGGAATCAATGAGCAGTTCTTC.

This clonotype has ten or more counts. The chain couples TRBV4-1 to TRBJ2-5, with TRBD2 as a possible D gene (5 bases). Germline CDR1 and CDR2: MGHRA and YSYEKL. The CDR3 consists of 14 residues. Trimming pared 3 bases from V and 4 bases from J, leaving 12 bases between. As DNA, the CDR3 is TGCGCCAGCAGCCATGCCGGGAACTCAGAGACCCAGTACTTC. Its translation is CASSHAGNSETQYF.

This clonotype was counted ten times or more. This chain links TRBV20-1 with TRBJ2-1, with a possible D match to TRBD2 (6 bases). The CDR3 runs 16 residues. V was shortened by 0 bases and J by 8 bases, with 20 bases between the two germline ends. CDR1 DFQATT and CDR2 SNEGSKA come from the germline V gene (reference sequence). The CDR3 region has the DNA TGCAGTGCTAGAGATCCCCTTTCGGGAGCGTTGGATGAGCAGTTCTTC. This codes for CSARDPLSGALDEQFF.

This clonotype was seen many times. This rearrangement joins TRBV13 to TRBJ2-7; either TRBD1 or TRBD2 may supply D (5 bases each). CDR1 and CDR2 from the germline V gene are PRHDT and FYEKMQ (reference sequence). Trimming stripped 5 bases from V and 4 bases from J, with 18 bases between. CDR3 length: 15 residues. The CDR3 protein is CASSVRDGFSYEQYF. CDR3 sequence (DNA): TGTGCCAGCAGCGTCCGGGACGGATTTTCGTACGAGCAGTACTTC.

Many counts were recorded for this clonotype. The chain has TRBV9 and TRBJ2-1, with D unresolved. This CDR3 has 14 amino acids. V was shortened by 0 bases and J by 2 bases, with 6 bases between the two germline ends. Germline CDR1 SGDLS, CDR2 YYNGEE. The CDR3, as DNA: TGTGCCAGCAGCGTAGAGGCAGCCTACAATGAGCAGTTCTTC. Its protein is CASSVEAAYNEQFF.

This clonotype was counted many times. The J gene is TRBJ2-5, the V gene TRBV5-5; 7 bases match TRBD1. The germline gives CDR1 SGHKS, CDR2 YYEKEE (reference sequence). Germline trimming cut 0 bases from V and 2 bases from J; bases unmatched to any gene: 10. CDR3 size: 17 residues. The CDR3, as DNA: TGTGCCAGCAGCTTGGGTTCCGACAGGGTTCTTCAAGAGACCCAGTACTTC. As protein: CASSLGSDRVLQETQYF.

In this sample, this clonotype turned up a few times. The rearrangement links TRBV6-1 to TRBJ2-2; 9 bases fit TRBD1. The germline CDR1 and CDR2 sequences are MNHNS and SASEGT. CDR3 length equals 15 residues. V trimming: 6 bases; J trimming: 6 bases; junction bases outside the gene matches: 8. The DNA of the CDR3 is TGTGCCAGCAGCGACCGACAGGGGGGGGCCGGGGAGCTGTTTTTT. Translating it yields CASSDRQGGAGELFF.